This T cell receptor (beta chain) derives from a study of CD8+ T cells in alopecia areata (dated by TCRdb to the late 2010s). Regarding the complete study: The treated patients took part in an open-label pilot trial in which moderate-to-severe alopecia areata was treated with oral tofacitinib at 5 to 10 mg twice daily. Tofacitinib was administered for 6 to 18 months, and 6 months of follow-up off drug were then conducted to assess delayed response and recurrence. Clonality in the scalp was compared among normal scalp (n=4), patchy alopecia areata scalp (n=8), and alopecia totalis/universalis scalp (n=8). Tofacitinib-treated patients had biopsies at baseline and at 4 and 24 weeks of treatment, with a later scalp biopsy in several patients. In both human patients and the C3H/HeJ mouse model, the study applied high-throughput TCRbeta sequencing to look at T cell clonal expansion in alopecia areata. RNA was obtained with the PAXgene miRNA kit for fixed scalp, the miRNeasy kit for PBMCs, and the RNeasy kit for mouse skin. Amplification of TCRbeta CDR3 regions was done by immunoSEQ multiplex PCR using 35 Vbeta forward primers and 13 Jbeta reverse primers. On the human side, TCRbeta sequencing was run on scalp tissue and on sorted CD4+ and CD8+ peripheral blood T cells from healthy controls and from alopecia areata patients with either patchy or totalis/universalis disease. The SALT score, which quantifies the percentage of affected scalp surface area, was used to measure disease severity in treated patients.

The protocol used for the library was the immunoSEQ multiplex PCR assay. For TCR sequencing, RNA was extracted from every sample and reverse transcribed into cDNA to serve as template. First-strand cDNA was synthesized using SuperScript III with a 2:1 mix of oligo-dT and random hexamers. Amplification bias was assessed with a synthetic immune receptor repertoire, and residual bias was removed computationally. The authors processed their data as follows. After raw reads were preprocessed to remove errors, the CDR3 was defined following IMGT conventions as running from the conserved cysteine to phenylalanine. Clonality was computed as 1 minus the Shannon entropy, with the entropy normalized by log2 of the number of productive unique TCRs. CD4 or CD8 identity of scalp clones was inferred by cross-referencing scalp TCRbeta sequences with sorted blood CD4 and CD8 repertoires. Here the immuneACCESS table is served through TCRdb, limited to in-frame sequences with V and J called. Missing clones are a known gap in these copies; in checked studies unresolved V genes cover under half, and the rest lacks a known reason. Clone size and V and J calls were adopted from that table, with D and trimming inferred from the DNA. The sample records about 160,000 clones, roughly two thirds of which are singletons. The ten biggest clones cover 0.91% of the sample.

The sample's time point, from its label and the paper: around 28 days on oral tofacitinib. The treatment or condition label on this specimen signifies: oral pan-JAK inhibitor, 5-10 mg twice daily. Peripheral blood and lesional scalp punch biopsies were obtained from patients with alopecia areata. After PBMCs were isolated by density centrifugation and stained for CD3, CD4 and CD8, a FACSAria was used to sort CD4+ and CD8+ T cells. Trimming takes 1 base from V and 6 bases from J, and the germline ends sit 3 bases apart. For CDR1 and CDR2, the germline V gene (reference sequence) lists GTSNPN and SVGIG. The CDR3 numbers 11 residues from cysteine through phenylalanine. Only the CDR3 portion is preserved as DNA: 33 bases, with reading frame beginning at the first base. The research as a whole found: Many expanded lesional clones persisted in scalp and blood during tofacitinib treatment, which may partly explain relapse after stopping treatment. Resident alphabeta T cells in normal human skin are also sequenced, complicating scalp TCR repertoire analysis, unlike mouse skin dominated by gammadelta T cells. Compared with mice, TCR sequences shared between patients were less clear, possibly partly because of HLA diversity across the patient population. Higher clonality and more expanded CD8+ clones were observed in lesional scalp than in normal scalp, particularly in alopecia totalis/universalis, a finding suggestive of antigenic drive. The treated cohort was small, with a single nonresponder, so links between baseline CD8+ expansion and response need larger studies. Tofacitinib significantly lowered scalp clonality and the number of expanded CD8+ clones among the top 100 scalp clones.

As concerns this clone: The antigen it binds to is not known. No base qualities exist here, and no much larger clone lies one base off it.

This TCR was sampled from a human donor with alopecia areata. Rearrangement joined TRBV30 to TRBJ2-2; the D gene lacks a confident call. The sample in question was CD4+ T cells sorted from blood, obtained at week 4, from a patient treated with tofacitinib. The CDR3 loop reads CAWSGPGELFF. Read as DNA, the sequence is TGTGCCTGGAGTGGTCCCGGGGAGCTGTTTTTT.